A single sample gave rise to the 22 T cell receptor beta chains below, sequenced in a study of T-cell memory formation after mild COVID-19. MiXCR, applied by TCRdb to the 5' RACE reads, yields one record per CDR3 protein. The sample includes around 180,000 distinct CDR3 sequences, 16% of them seen just once. What was sequenced was PBMCs or a T cell subset sorted from them (not recorded which). Source of these receptors: an adult woman who had mild COVID-19 (a few samples of this study predate the infection). Cell type and time point are not known.

The chain employs TRBV5-1 and TRBJ2-1; D perhaps matches TRBD1 (5 bases). The V end lost 0 bases, the J end lost 1 base, and 11 bases lay between the germline ends. The length of the CDR3 is 16 residues. CDR1 is SGHRS, CDR2 YFSETQ, per germline. CDR3 in amino acids: CASSLAGQGSYNEQFF. DNA for the CDR3: TGCGCCAGCAGCTTGGCCGGGCAGGGATCCTACAATGAGCAGTTCTTC.

This clonotype was observed at least ten times. The chain carries TRBV6-2 or TRBV6-3 and TRBJ2-1; tentatively, D is TRBD2 (6 bases). CDR3 length: 15 residues. Deletions cut 6 bases from V and 2 bases from J, with 14 bases between. Germline CDR1 MNHEY, CDR2 SVGEGT. This chain's CDR3 is CASSMTGVPYNEQFF. The DNA for the CDR3 is TGTGCCAGCAGCATGACGGGAGTCCCCTACAATGAGCAGTTCTTC.

With regard to this clonotype: A read error may explain this, as a much larger clone is one base away. The rearrangement links TRBV2 to TRBJ2-7, with 7 bases matching TRBD2. The germline V gene has CDR1 SNHLY and CDR2 FYNNEI. There are 13 residues in the CDR3. Trimming took 6 bases from V and 3 from J; bases not matched to a gene: 5. The CDR3 region is CASRGRGVYEQYF. The CDR3 coding sequence is TGTGCCAGCAGGGGACGGGGGGTCTACGAGCAGTACTTC.

For the CDR3, the DNA is TGCGCCAGCAGCCGGGGCGGCGGGGATGAAAAACTGTTTTTT. This codes for CASSRGGGDEKLFF. The rearrangement links TRBV4-1 to TRBJ1-4, with D tentatively TRBD1 (5 bases). Looked up from germline, CDR1 is MGHRA and CDR2 is YSYEKL. The CDR3 is made up of 14 amino acids. V shed 4 bases and J shed 6 bases, with 12 bases lying between them.

This clonotype was found many times. The rearrangement uses TRBV11-3 and TRBJ2-1; D not resolved. The CDR3 consists of 12 residues. From germline, CDR1 is SGHNT and CDR2 YENEEA. CDR3 sequence: CASRSSYNEQFF. DNA of the CDR3: TGTGCGTCGAGGTCCTCCTACAATGAGCAGTTCTTC.

The rearrangement links TRBV30 to TRBJ1-5; D unresolved. There are 15 residues in the CDR3. The V gene lost 3 bases and the J gene lost 0 bases, with 12 bases spanning the gap. The germline CDR1 and CDR2 sequences are GTSNPN and SVGIG (reference sequence). The CDR3 reads CAWSVGRNSNQPQHF. CDR3 DNA sequence: TGTGCCTGGAGCGTGGGGAGAAATAGCAATCAGCCCCAGCATTTT.

The chain recombines TRBV5-1 with TRBJ2-1; D remains unclear. CDR1 and CDR2 (germline): SGHRS, YFSETQ. V lost 2 bases to trimming and J lost 8 bases, with 11 bases between them. The CDR3 has 13 amino acids. The CDR3 DNA follows: TGCGCCAGCAGCTTCTTGTCCGCGGATGAGCAGTTCTTC. Residues: CASSFLSADEQFF.

The chain combines TRBV7-8 with TRBJ2-1; perhaps TRBD2 as D (5 bases). The CDR3 length is 12 residues. The V end was cut by 1 base, the J end by 15 bases, with 13 bases between. Germline V gene lookup returns CDR1 SGHVS and CDR2 FQNEAQ. In DNA, the CDR3 is TGTGCCAGCAGCTTAGGTGGAACTAGAGGGTTCTTC. This translates into CASSLGGTRGFF.

This clonotype was recorded many times. One junction end disagrees with the germline gene, perhaps due to a read error. This chain connects TRBV11-2 to TRBJ2-7; 8 bases are shared with TRBD1. There are 13 residues in the CDR3. Germline V gene lookup returns CDR1 SGHAT and CDR2 FQNNGV. The CDR3 region is CASSLDRGYEQYF. The CDR3 region has the DNA TGTGCCAGCAGTTTAGACAGGGGTTACGAGCAGTACTTC. The full variable domain, with the rest looked up from reference TRBV11-2 and TRBJ2-7, is EAGVAQSPRYKIIEKRQSVAFWCNPISGHATLYWYQQILGQGPKLLIQFQNNGVVDDSQLPKDRFSAERLKGVDSTLKIQPAKLEDSAVYLCASSLDRGYEQYFGPGTRLTVT.

This clonotype has more than one count but fewer than ten. V gene TRBV27 combines with J gene TRBJ1-1; maybe TRBD1 (5 bases). V lost 3 bases, J lost 0 bases, and 14 bases lay in between. Germline assignment: CDR1 MNHEY and CDR2 SMNVEV (reference sequence). The CDR3 is made up of 16 amino acids. CDR3 coding DNA: TGTGCCAGCAGTTTCGACCGGGACTTGATGAACACTGAAGCTTTCTTT. Translation: CASSFDRDLMNTEAFF.

This clonotype was detected only a few times. This chain connects TRBV7-9 to TRBJ2-1; TRBD2 matches at 13 bases. The germline V gene encodes CDR1 SEHNR and CDR2 FQNEAQ (reference sequence). The CDR3 contains 16 residues. Unmatched junction bases numbered 5, after V lost 0 bases and J lost 9 bases. This chain's CDR3 is CASSLAGTSGMGEQFF. In nucleotides, the CDR3 is TGTGCCAGCAGCTTAGCAGGGACTAGCGGGATGGGTGAGCAGTTCTTC.

The J gene is TRBJ2-1, the V gene TRBV3-1, with TRBD2 as a possible D gene (6 bases). V was trimmed by 4 bases and J by 9 bases, leaving 16 bases between them. The CDR3 spans 14 residues. The germline V gene encodes CDR1 LGHDT and CDR2 YNNKEL (reference sequence). In DNA, the CDR3 is TGTGCCAGCAGCCTCTCCCCGACTAGTGGTGAGCAGTTCTTC. It specifies CASSLSPTSGEQFF.

This clonotype was seen a handful of times. This chain uses TRBV12-3 or TRBV12-4 with TRBJ1-1, with D possibly TRBD1 on 6 matching bases. The CDR3 is 13 amino acids. V lost 6 bases and J lost 1, with 9 bases in between. The CDR3 sequence: CASRTTGNTEAFF. In DNA form, the CDR3 reads TGTGCCAGCAGAACGACAGGGAACACTGAAGCTTTCTTT.

This clonotype was picked up a small number of times. This chain uses TRBV5-1 with TRBJ1-2; the D is unclear. The CDR3 extends over 15 amino acids. Germline values: CDR1 SGHRS, CDR2 YFSETQ. Trimming left V 0 bases short and J 2 bases short, with 11 bases between. The chain's CDR3 is CASSLAPSINYGYTF. The CDR3 DNA sequence: TGCGCCAGCAGCTTGGCCCCCAGCATCAACTATGGCTACACCTTC. Variable domain in full (rest from reference TRBV5-1 and TRBJ1-2): KAGVTQTPRYLIKTRGQQVTLSCSPISGHRSVSWYQQTPGQGLQFLFEYFSETQRNKGNFPGRFSGRQFSNSRSEMNVSTLELGDSALYLCASSLAPSINYGYTFGSGTRLTVV.

The chain joins TRBV5-1 to TRBJ2-3, with D maybe TRBD1 (6 bases). The CDR3 runs to 14 residues. Trimming took 7 bases from V and 6 from J, leaving 18 bases between them. The germline V gene encodes CDR1 SGHRS and CDR2 YFSETQ. CDR3 loop: CASGTAQGSDTQYF. As DNA, the CDR3 is TGCGCCAGCGGAACTGCACAGGGTAGTGATACGCAGTATTTT. Full variable domain (outside the CDR3, taken from reference TRBV5-1 and TRBJ2-3): KAGVTQTPRYLIKTRGQQVTLSCSPISGHRSVSWYQQTPGQGLQFLFEYFSETQRNKGNFPGRFSGRQFSNSRSEMNVSTLELGDSALYLCASGTAQGSDTQYFGPGTRLTVL.

This chain connects TRBV20-1 to TRBJ2-1; 9 bases agree with TRBD1. CDR3 length equals 14 residues. Germline CDR1 reads DFQATT; CDR2 reads SNEGSKA (reference sequence). Written as DNA, the CDR3 is TGCAGCCACGGGACAGGGAGTACCTACAATGAGCAGTTCTTC. Amino acid sequence: CSHGTGSTYNEQFF.

This clonotype was counted only a few times. The chain joins TRBV4-2 to TRBJ2-1; 10 nucleotides agree with TRBD2. The germline gives CDR1 LGHNA, CDR2 YNFKEQ. The CDR3 totals 14 residues. J lost 6 bases, V lost 3 bases, and 2 bases had no gene match. CDR3 coding DNA: TGTGCCAGCAGCCAGGGGACTAGCGTCAATGAGCAGTTCTTC. Its protein is CASSQGTSVNEQFF.

This rearrangement joins TRBV20-1 to TRBJ2-3; 12 positions agree with TRBD2. The V and J ends lost 3 bases and 6 bases, in that order; junction bases with no gene match: 4. Germline loops: CDR1 DFQATT, CDR2 SNEGSKA (reference sequence). The CDR3 spans 14 residues. The CDR3 spells CSARGLAGKDTQYF. The CDR3 DNA reads as TGCAGTGCTAGGGGACTAGCGGGCAAGGATACGCAGTATTTT.

A note on this clonotype: Since no conserved phenylalanine or tryptophan closes the CDR3, a read error is the likely cause. The limits of the CDR3 on the DNA are not certain, so only TCRdb's listed CDR3 is given. This chain uses TRBV7-7 with TRBJ2-1; the table's TRBD1 call for D was not verified on the DNA. From its first to its last residue, the CDR3 has 13 amino acids. Germline V gene sequence: CDR1 SSHAT, CDR2 FNYEAQ (reference sequence). The CDR3 region is CASSLVLGSPTSL.

This clonotype has more than one count but fewer than ten. The V and J genes are TRBV29-1 and TRBJ1-1; D remains unclear. Per germline, CDR1 SQVTM and CDR2 ANQGSEA. The CDR3 length is 13 residues. Trimming stripped 4 bases from V and 0 bases from J, with 9 bases between. CDR3 nucleotide sequence: TGCAGCGTTGTAGCAGGTATGAACACTGAAGCTTTCTTT. Translation gives CSVVAGMNTEAFF. The whole variable domain, remainder taken from reference TRBV29-1 and TRBJ1-1, is SAVISQKPSRDICQRGTSLTIQCQVDSQVTMMFWYRQQPGQSLTLIATANQGSEATYESGFVIDKFPISRPNLTFSTLTVSNMSPEDSSIYLCSVVAGMNTEAFFGQGTRLTVV.

This clonotype has ten or more counts. The chain joins TRBV20-1 to TRBJ2-7; 9 nucleotides agree with TRBD2. The germline gives CDR1 DFQATT, CDR2 SNEGSKA (reference sequence). CDR3 length equals 16 residues. V trimming: 5 bases; J trimming: 3 bases; junction bases outside the gene matches: 14. The CDR3 loop is CSAESTLAGAIYEQYF. The CDR3 DNA reads as TGCAGTGCTGAATCCACCTTAGCGGGAGCGATCTACGAGCAGTACTTC.

The V call is TRBV7-3, the J call TRBJ2-3, with D perhaps TRBD1 or TRBD2 (5 bases each). Germline V gene lookup returns CDR1 SGHTA and CDR2 FQGTGA. The CDR3 totals 14 residues. The ends were cut back, 5 bases at V and 5 bases at J, with 14 bases in the middle. CDR3 bases: TGTGCCAGCAGCCCCGGGACGAGCCGAGATACGCAGTATTTT. Translated, it gives CASSPGTSRDTQYF.